The T cell receptor beta chain under discussion was sequenced for a study of blood T cell repertoires in COVID-19 (dated by TCRdb to about 2020). Concerning the study at large: The collaborator samples originated in the United States, Italy and Spain and spanned the acute and convalescent phases of COVID-19. The material from the prospective study consisted of cDNA or gDNA derived from T cells, B-cell-depleted T cells, or PBMCs. Deeply sampled blood TCRbeta repertoires from subjects exposed to, actively infected with, or recovered from COVID-19 were included in the dataset. The sample metadata nearly always contained a de-identified subject ID, COVID-19 status, age in years and sex. Where HLA class I and class II types were available, the types were taken from metadata supplied by the sample provider, not from assay-based typing. Samples were obtained from the ongoing ImmuneRACE study (first 160 participants) and from about 1,300 subjects provided by 6 global collaborators. The repertoires were released in a freely available public database intended as a resource for research on the immune response to SARS-CoV-2. General study outcomes and caveats: The quantity of clinical and demographic metadata differed by source and by participant and was supplied without curation.

About this clone itself: Its antigen target is currently unknown. No clone much larger than this one lies a single base away; base qualities are absent.

Collaborating institutions collected whole blood in K2EDTA tubes following their own protocols. Collaborator samples were shipped for TCRbeta analysis as frozen whole blood, isolated PBMCs, or DNA extracted from either sample type. TCRbeta CDR3 regions were amplified from genomic DNA using the immunoSEQ Assay, a bias-controlled multiplex PCR. Concerning the study's data processing: The number of nucleated cells in each sample was estimated by amplification of reference gene primers within the assay. To quantify the absolute abundance of each unique TCRbeta CDR3 rearrangement, sequence reads were collapsed and filtered. For each sample, productive Simpson clonality was calculated as the square root of Simpson's diversity index across productive rearrangements. TCRdb provides this immuneACCESS table in a form limited to in-frame rearrangements. Some clones are lacking; in checked studies, under half of them reflect an unresolved V gene, and why the rest are absent is not known. V and J calls and clone size come straight from that table; D and trimming were deduced from the DNA. A total of around 69,000 clones appear in this sample, 81% of them only once. 20% to 25% of the sample is taken by the ten largest.

The CDR3, from cysteine to phenylalanine, totals 12 residues. The read is trimmed to its CDR3 DNA, 36 bases read in frame from base 1. The germline V gene (reference sequence) specifies LGHDT as CDR1 and YNNKEL as CDR2. V is pared back by 3 bases and J by 5 bases, with 8 bases lying between the germline termini. This chain joins TRBV3-1 (or the pseudogene TRBV3-2) to TRBJ2-7; the D gene is perhaps TRBD2, from 5 matching bases. The source material was peripheral blood. This TCR was recovered from a woman in her 70s with acute or convalescent COVID-19. DNA sequence: TGTGCCAGCAGCCACGGACTGGACGAGCAGTACTTC. Translated, this is CASSHGLDEQYF.